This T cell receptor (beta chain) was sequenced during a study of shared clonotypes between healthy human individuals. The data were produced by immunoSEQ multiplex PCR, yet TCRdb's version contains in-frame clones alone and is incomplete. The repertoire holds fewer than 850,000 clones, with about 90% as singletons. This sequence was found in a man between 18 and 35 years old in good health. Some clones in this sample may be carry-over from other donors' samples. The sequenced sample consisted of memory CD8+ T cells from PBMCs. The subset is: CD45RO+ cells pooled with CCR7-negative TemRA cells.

The CDR3 DNA reads as TGTGCCAGCAGCTCATCTAGCGGGACCTCCTACAATGAGCAGTTCTTC. It specifies CASSSSSGTSYNEQFF. The rearrangement joins TRBV11-3 to TRBJ2-1, with TRBD2 matching over 9 bases. The CDR3 covers 16 residues. After removal of 4 bases from V and 0 bases from J, the junction contained 4 bases not matched to a gene. The germline gives CDR1 SGHNT, CDR2 YENEEA.